The source of this TCR beta chain is a study of shared clonotypes between healthy human individuals. CD45RO-negative, CCR7-selected cells formed the naive CD8 fraction, which excluded terminally differentiated effector memory CD45RA+ cells. The CDR3 runs to 15 residues. Trimming took 0 bases from V and 0 from J, leaving 8 bases between them. Germline V CDR1 and CDR2: SGHTA, FQGTGA. Produced via immunoSEQ multiplex PCR; TCRdb's table is partial and in-frame only. The sample lists roughly 2 million clones; approximately 94% were seen once. V gene TRBV7-3 combines with J gene TRBJ1-1; D is uncertain. The sequence was obtained from a man between 18 and 35 years old in good health. Input material: naive CD8+ T cells sorted from blood. CDR3 region: CASSLTGALNTEAFF. CDR3 bases: TGTGCCAGCAGCTTAACCGGAGCCCTGAACACTGAAGCTTTCTTT.